The next 18 T cell receptor beta chains were all read from a single sample in a study of spatial heterogeneity in lung cancer. Time point here: blood at routine non-recurrence follow-up after resection. TCRdb reanalysed the 5' RACE reads using MiXCR and keeps one entry per CDR3 protein. Among 110,000 or so distinct CDR3 sequences listed, 9.5% to 14% were seen once. Material: PBMCs, obtained at follow-up. These receptors all come from a female donor with early-stage non-small cell lung cancer.

The V call is TRBV7-2, the J call TRBJ1-4; D unclear. Germline values: CDR1 SGHTA, CDR2 FQGNSA. CDR3 length: 16 amino acids. Trimming took 5 bases from V and 4 from J, leaving 17 bases between them. The CDR3 here is CASSQKTTLRNEKLFF. CDR3 coding DNA: TGTGCCAGCAGCCAAAAAACGACACTTCGTAATGAAAAACTGTTTTTT.

V is TRBV7-3 and J is TRBJ2-3; D gene unclear. Germline V lookup: CDR1 SGHTA, CDR2 FQGTGA. The CDR3 spans 14 residues. Trimming removed 5 bases from V and 0 bases from J, with 9 bases in between. CDR3: CASSPRPSTDTQYF. DNA of the CDR3: TGTGCCAGCAGCCCACGCCCTAGCACAGATACGCAGTATTTT.

There are a few counts of this clonotype. The chain links TRBV28 to TRBJ1-1; D remains ambiguous. Germline-derived CDR1 and CDR2 are MDHEN and SYDVKM. The CDR3 extends over 12 amino acids. Between the trimmed V and J ends, which lost 2 bases and 11 bases, there was a span of 12 bases. In DNA, the CDR3 is TGTGCCAGCAGTTTACCGGGGTTTAAGGCTTTCTTT. This sequence encodes CASSLPGFKAFF. Full variable domain (remainder filled in from reference TRBV28 and TRBJ1-1): DVKVTQSSRYLVKRTGEKVFLECVQDMDHENMFWYRQDPGLGLRLIYFSYDVKMKEKGDIPEGYSVSREKKERFSLILESASTNQTSMYLCASSLPGFKAFFGQGTRLTVV.

This clonotype was recorded at least ten times. This chain uses TRBV28 with TRBJ2-7; D gene uncertain. Germline assignment: CDR1 MDHEN and CDR2 SYDVKM. V was clipped by 5 bases and J by 3 bases, with 17 bases between them. This CDR3 contains 15 residues. The CDR3 region has the DNA TGTGCCAGCAGTCCGGGCACTAATAGGCGCTACGAGCAGTACTTC. Its protein product is CASSPGTNRRYEQYF.

This clonotype turned up a few times. The chain is built from TRBV18 and TRBJ2-3; possibly TRBD1 for D (6 bases). Per the germline V gene, CDR1 is KGHSH and CDR2 is LQKENI. The CDR3 runs to 18 residues. V shed 3 bases and J shed 0 bases, with 19 bases lying between them. For the CDR3, the DNA is TGTGCCAGCTCACCCCCCGCCTCTTGGGGGCCTAGCACAGATACGCAGTATTTT. As protein: CASSPPASWGPSTDTQYF.

The rearrangement uses TRBV12-3 or TRBV12-4 and TRBJ2-7; D may be TRBD2 (6 bases). V was trimmed by 6 bases and J by 1 base, leaving 19 bases between them. The CDR3 is made up of 16 amino acids. CDR3 in amino acids: CASSSAITGTSYEQYF. CDR3 bases: TGTGCCAGCAGCAGTGCCATTACCGGGACTTCCTACGAGCAGTACTTC.

The chain employs TRBV7-3 and TRBJ2-3; 13 bases line up with TRBD2. Per the germline V gene, CDR1 is SGHTA and CDR2 is FQGTGA. The CDR3 has 16 residues. V lost 3 bases, J lost 5 bases, and 5 bases stayed unmatched. The DNA for the CDR3 is TGTGCCAGCAGCTTCGGACTAGCGGGAGCACAAGATACGCAGTATTTT. It translates to CASSFGLAGAQDTQYF.

As for this clonotype: One junction end disagrees with the germline gene, perhaps due to a read error. The J gene is TRBJ1-5, the V gene TRBV12-3 or TRBV12-4; D might be TRBD1 (6 bases). The CDR3 totals 15 residues. The CDR3 sequence: CASQKGGTGNRPQHF. The CDR3 nucleotides read TGTGCCAGCCAAAAGGGGGGAACAGGCAATCGGCCCCAGCATTTT.

This CDR3 reads CASSPGRKIGNEQYF. The CDR3 nucleotides are TGTGCCAGCAGCCCGGGACGCAAAATTGGGAACGAGCAGTACTTC. The rearrangement links TRBV6-5 to TRBJ2-7; D may match TRBD1 or TRBD2 (5 bases each). Per the germline V gene, CDR1 is MNHEY and CDR2 is SVGAGI. The CDR3 contains 15 residues. Trimming pared 6 bases from V and 5 bases from J, leaving 20 bases between.

The chain has TRBV20-1 and TRBJ1-5; no clear D gene. Germline assignment: CDR1 DFQATT and CDR2 SNEGSKA (reference sequence). With 3 bases removed from V and 7 bases from J, the gap between germline ends came to 13 bases. The CDR3 totals 13 residues. The CDR3 region is CSARLGLAQPQHF. The CDR3 region has the DNA TGCAGTGCTAGGTTGGGCCTCGCCCAGCCCCAGCATTTT.

This clonotype has just a few counts. The chain recombines TRBV5-4 with TRBJ2-2; possible D gene TRBD1, 6 bases. Germline CDR1 is SGHNT and CDR2 is YYREEE (reference sequence). V was clipped by 3 bases and J by 4 bases, with 13 bases between them. The CDR3 has 15 residues. CDR3 sequence reads: CASSSFGQPTGELFF. DNA of the CDR3: TGTGCCAGCAGCTCGTTTGGACAGCCCACCGGGGAGCTGTTTTTT.

This clonotype was seen at least ten times. J is TRBJ2-7 and V is TRBV4-2; TRBD2 agrees at 11 bases. CDR1 LGHNA and CDR2 YNFKEQ come from the germline V gene. The CDR3 sequence is 16 residues long. J was trimmed by 6 bases and V by 1 base; bases with no gene match: 8. This CDR3 is CASSQVTLAGEREQYF. CDR3 in DNA: TGTGCCAGCAGCCAAGTCACACTAGCGGGAGAGCGCGAGCAGTACTTC.

This clonotype appeared many times. The V call is TRBV6-4, the J call TRBJ2-1; 7 bases are a match to TRBD2. From germline, CDR1 is MRHNA and CDR2 SNTAGT. The CDR3 is 15 amino acids. After removal of 3 bases from V and 4 bases from J, the junction contained 6 bases not matched to a gene. This CDR3 reads CASSESASGYNEQFF. CDR3 DNA sequence: TGTGCCAGCAGTGAATCGGCTAGCGGATACAATGAGCAGTTCTTC.

The chain's CDR3 is CASSSNRAVNTEAFF. The CDR3 DNA reads as TGTGCCAGCAGCTCAAACAGGGCGGTGAACACTGAAGCTTTCTTT. V is TRBV11-2 and J is TRBJ1-1; a possible D gene is TRBD1 (6 bases). CDR1 and CDR2 from the germline V gene are SGHAT and FQNNGV. V dropped 4 bases and J dropped 0 bases, with 12 bases sitting between them. The CDR3 totals 15 residues.

This chain joins TRBV4-2 and TRBJ2-7; the D gene is possibly TRBD2 (6 bases). The CDR3 has 19 residues. In germline, CDR1 is LGHNA, CDR2 YNFKEQ. V gave up 1 base and J gave up 3 bases, with 25 bases separating them. The CDR3 is CASSQALSPYSGAHYEQYF. The CDR3 DNA is TGTGCCAGCAGCCAAGCCCTATCTCCCTATAGCGGAGCCCACTACGAGCAGTACTTC.

This clonotype was found many times. The V gene is TRBV4-2, the J gene TRBJ2-1, with TRBD2 matching over 12 bases. With V trimmed by 0 bases and J by 1 base, 4 bases remained unmatched. The CDR3 covers 18 residues. The germline V gene has CDR1 LGHNA and CDR2 YNFKEQ. The CDR3 spells CASSQETSGRPSYNEQFF. CDR3 DNA sequence: TGTGCCAGCAGCCAAGAAACTAGCGGGAGGCCATCCTACAATGAGCAGTTCTTC.

This clonotype was detected only a few times. V gene TRBV20-1 combines with J gene TRBJ2-7; 9 nucleotides align to TRBD2. The germline CDR1 and CDR2 sequences are DFQATT and SNEGSKA (reference sequence). Unmatched junction bases numbered 5, after V lost 2 bases and J lost 3 bases. CDR3 size: 14 residues. The CDR3 coding sequence is TGCAGTGCTAGAAATCTAGCGGGATTCTACGAGCAGTACTTC. Translating gives CSARNLAGFYEQYF.

There are many counts of this clonotype. V gene TRBV7-3 combines with J gene TRBJ2-3; tentatively, D is TRBD2 (6 bases). CDR1 and CDR2 (germline): SGHTA, FQGTGA. This CDR3 is 12 amino acids long. V was trimmed by 6 bases and J by 6 bases, leaving 10 bases between them. This CDR3 is CASSFAGDTQYF. CDR3 coding DNA: TGTGCCAGCAGTTTCGCGGGGGATACGCAGTATTTT.